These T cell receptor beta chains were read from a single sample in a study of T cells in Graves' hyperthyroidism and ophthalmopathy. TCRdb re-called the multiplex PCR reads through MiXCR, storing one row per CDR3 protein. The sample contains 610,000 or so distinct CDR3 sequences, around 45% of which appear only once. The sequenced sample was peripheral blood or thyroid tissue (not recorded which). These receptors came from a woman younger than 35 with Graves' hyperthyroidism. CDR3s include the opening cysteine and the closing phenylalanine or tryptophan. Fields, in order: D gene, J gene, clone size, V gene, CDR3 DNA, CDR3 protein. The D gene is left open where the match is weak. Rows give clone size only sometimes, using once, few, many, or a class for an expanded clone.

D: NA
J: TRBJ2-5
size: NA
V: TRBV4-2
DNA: TGTGCCAGCAGCCAGTCCTCACAGGGTGGCAATCAGCCCCAGTACTTC
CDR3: CASSQSSQGGNQPQYF

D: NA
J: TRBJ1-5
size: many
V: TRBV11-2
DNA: TGTGCCAGCAGCTTAGTTGGGAGGTACAATCAGCCCCAGCATTTT
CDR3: CASSLVGRYNQPQHF

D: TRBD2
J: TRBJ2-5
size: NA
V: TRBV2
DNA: TGTGCCAGCACCACTAGCGGGAGGGCGGAGACCCAGTACTTC
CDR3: CASTTSGRAETQYF

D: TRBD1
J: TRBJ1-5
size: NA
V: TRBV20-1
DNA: TGCAGTGCCGGGGGGACAGGGGGCGATAATCAGCCCCAGCATTTT
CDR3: CSAGGTGGDNQPQHF

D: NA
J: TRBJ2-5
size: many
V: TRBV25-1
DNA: TGTGCCAGCAGCCAAGACAGAGAAGAGACCCAGTACTTC
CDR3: CASSQDREETQYF

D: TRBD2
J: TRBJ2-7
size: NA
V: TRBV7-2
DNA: TGTGCCAGCAGCTGGACTAGCGGGAGTTCCGAGCAGTACTTC
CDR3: CASSWTSGSSEQYF

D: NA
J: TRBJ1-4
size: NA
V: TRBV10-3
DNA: TGTGCCATCAGGCTAGGGGGAGACGGTGAAAAACTGTTTTTT
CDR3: CAIRLGGDGEKLFF

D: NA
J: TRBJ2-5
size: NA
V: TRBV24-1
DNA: TGTGCCACCAGTGATGGGCGGGACACCGGGGAGACCCAGTACTTC
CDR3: CATSDGRDTGETQYF

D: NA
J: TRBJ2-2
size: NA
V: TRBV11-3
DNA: TGTGCCAGCAGCGAGGGACCTAACGCCGGGGAGCTGTTTTTT
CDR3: CASSEGPNAGELFF

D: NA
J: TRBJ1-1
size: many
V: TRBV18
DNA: TGTGCCAGCTCACCACTGTACGGTGAAGCTTTCTTT
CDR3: CASSPLYGEAFF

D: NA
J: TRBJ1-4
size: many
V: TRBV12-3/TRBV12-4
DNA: TGTGCCAGCAGCCCACCGGGTGCAACTAATGAAAAACTGTTTTTT
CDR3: CASSPPGATNEKLFF

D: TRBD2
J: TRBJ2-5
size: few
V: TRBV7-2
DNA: TGTGCCAGCAGCCCCTCTAGCGGGAAATGGGAGACCCAGTACTTC
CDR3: CASSPSSGKWETQYF

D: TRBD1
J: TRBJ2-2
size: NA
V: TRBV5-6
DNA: TGTGCCAGCAGCATATCGCGGGGGACAGGGTACACCGGGGAGCTGTTTTTT
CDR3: CASSISRGTGYTGELFF

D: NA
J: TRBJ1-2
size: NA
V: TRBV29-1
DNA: TGCAGCGTTGAAGATATGGCACAGGGAGGGGACGGCTACACCTTC
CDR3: CSVEDMAQGGDGYTF

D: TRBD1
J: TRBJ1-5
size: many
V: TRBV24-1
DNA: TGTGCCACCAGTGATGGAGCCGGGACAGATAGCAATCAGCCCCAGCATTTT
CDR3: CATSDGAGTDSNQPQHF

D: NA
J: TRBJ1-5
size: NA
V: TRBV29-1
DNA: TGCAGCGTTAGGTCGGGAGTAGGGGGGCCCCAGCATTTT
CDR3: CSVRSGVGGPQHF

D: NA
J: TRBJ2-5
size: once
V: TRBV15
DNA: TGTGCCACCAGCACCACCGTTAGGGCAGAGACCCAGTACTTC
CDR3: CATSTTVRAETQYF

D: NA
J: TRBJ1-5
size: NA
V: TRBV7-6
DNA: TGTGCCAGCAGCCCCGGACAGATGGGGCCTCAGCATTTT
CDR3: CASSPGQMGPQHF

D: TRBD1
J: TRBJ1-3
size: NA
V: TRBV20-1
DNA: TGCAGTGCTAAATACGGGGGCAGGGGGGAACACTCGGAAAAAGCCCGGACCATATATTTT
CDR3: CSAKYGGRGEHSEKARTIYF

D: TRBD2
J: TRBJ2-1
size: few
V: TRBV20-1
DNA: TGCAGTGCTAGTCCTAGCGGGAGGGCCTACAATGAGCAGTTCTTC
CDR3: CSASPSGRAYNEQFF

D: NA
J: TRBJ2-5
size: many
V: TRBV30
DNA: TGTGCCTGGAAGGACAGTCTCCCCCAAGAGACCCAGTACTTC
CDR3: CAWKDSLPQETQYF

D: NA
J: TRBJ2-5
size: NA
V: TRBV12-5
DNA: TGTGCTAGTGGCGGGAATCCGGGACCCCAACCGGTGGAGACCCAGTACTTC
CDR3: CASGGNPGPQPVETQYF

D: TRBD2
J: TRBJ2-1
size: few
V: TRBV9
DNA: TGTGCCAGCAGCGTAGGGCTAGCGGGGGATGAGCAGTTCTTC
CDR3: CASSVGLAGDEQFF

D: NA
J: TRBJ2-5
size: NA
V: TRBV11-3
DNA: TGTGCCAGCAGCTCTCTGGCGGGATGGAGTGATACGCAGTACTTC
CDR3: CASSSLAGWSDTQYF

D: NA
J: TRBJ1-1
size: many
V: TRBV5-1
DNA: TGCGCCAGCAGCCCACCCCCAGGCCCTATGAACACTGAAGCTTTCTTT
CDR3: CASSPPPGPMNTEAFF

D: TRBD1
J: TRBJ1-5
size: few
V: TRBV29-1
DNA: TGCAGCGTCATCGGGACAGGGAGCTACGAGCATTTT
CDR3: CSVIGTGSYEHF

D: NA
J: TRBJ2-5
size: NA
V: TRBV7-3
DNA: TGTGCCAGCAGCTTAGGTCCAGGGGTCGATGAGACCCAGTACTTC
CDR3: CASSLGPGVDETQYF

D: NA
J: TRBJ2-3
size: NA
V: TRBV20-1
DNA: TGCAGTGCCGTAGCGGATGCTAGCACAGATACGCAGTATTTT
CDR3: CSAVADASTDTQYF

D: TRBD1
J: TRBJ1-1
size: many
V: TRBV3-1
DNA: TGTGCCAGCAGGGGACAGACTGAAGCTTTCTTT
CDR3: CASRGQTEAFF

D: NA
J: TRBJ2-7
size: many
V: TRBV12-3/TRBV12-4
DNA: TGTGCCAGCACCACGGAGGGGACAGATAGGGAGCAGTACTTC
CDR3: CASTTEGTDREQYF

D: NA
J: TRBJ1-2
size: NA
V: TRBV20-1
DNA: TGCAGTGCTAGAGATCAATTTTGGGATGGCTACACCTTC
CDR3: CSARDQFWDGYTF

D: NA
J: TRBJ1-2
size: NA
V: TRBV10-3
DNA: TGTGCCATCACCGGGGACGTGAGCTATGGCTACACCTTC
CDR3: CAITGDVSYGYTF

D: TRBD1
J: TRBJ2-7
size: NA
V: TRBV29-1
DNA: TGCAGCGTGAGGGACAGGGAAGAGCAGTACTTC
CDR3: CSVRDREEQYF